Listed below are T cell receptor beta chains from one sample, sequenced in a study of blood T cell repertoires in COVID-19. Sequencing was performed with immunoSEQ multiplex PCR; in TCRdb, only in-frame clones are kept and a portion is missing. This sample yields about 220,000 clones, of which around 84% are seen a single time; about 2.1% belongs to the top ten. Sequenced input: peripheral blood. These receptors were obtained from a man aged 35 to 55 who had recovered from COVID-19. CDR3s include the opening cysteine and the closing phenylalanine or tryptophan.

v_call: TRBV11-3; j_call: TRBJ2-3; cdr3_aa: CASSFETGGADTQYF
v_call: TRBV6-1; j_call: TRBJ2-7; cdr3_aa: CASSDGGALYEQYF
v_call: TRBV5-4; j_call: TRBJ2-1; cdr3_aa: CASSPGGTTVYNEQFF
v_call: TRBV11-3; j_call: TRBJ2-1; cdr3_aa: CASSLGYVTSGGAVQFF
v_call: TRBV5-1; j_call: TRBJ1-1; cdr3_aa: CASSLDVRQTVAFF
v_call: TRBV5-1; j_call: TRBJ2-3; cdr3_aa: CASSSTDTRLTDTQYF
v_call: TRBV6-2/TRBV6-3; j_call: TRBJ2-1; cdr3_aa: CASSGLAGGPEQFF
v_call: TRBV5-1; j_call: TRBJ1-2; cdr3_aa: CASSPGQGGYGYTF
v_call: TRBV7-6; j_call: TRBJ1-1; cdr3_aa: CASSSRDRGYTEAFF
v_call: TRBV9; j_call: TRBJ2-3; cdr3_aa: CASSPQIGDTQYF
v_call: TRBV5-1; j_call: TRBJ2-1; cdr3_aa: CASSFSSGALSYNEQFF
v_call: TRBV27; j_call: TRBJ1-1; cdr3_aa: CASNIQGGNTEAFF
v_call: TRBV19; j_call: TRBJ1-4; cdr3_aa: CASGDRAVPFF
v_call: TRBV9; j_call: TRBJ2-7; cdr3_aa: CASSVGLAGYEQYF
v_call: TRBV5-8; j_call: TRBJ2-1; cdr3_aa: CASSLVRSSYNEQFF
v_call: TRBV10-3; j_call: TRBJ2-3; cdr3_aa: CAIGGSTGAPGGTDTQYF
v_call: TRBV7-8; j_call: TRBJ1-2; cdr3_aa: CASSLDRQGDGYTF
v_call: TRBV7-9; j_call: TRBJ2-7; cdr3_aa: CASSFTGPLGEQYF
v_call: TRBV19; j_call: TRBJ2-4; cdr3_aa: CASSEIFGNIQYF
v_call: TRBV15; j_call: TRBJ2-6; cdr3_aa: CATSGAGWGANVLTF
v_call: TRBV5-5; j_call: TRBJ2-3; cdr3_aa: CASSFSRGTDTQYF
v_call: TRBV5-4; j_call: TRBJ2-5; cdr3_aa: CASSSPTSGQETQYF
v_call: TRBV7-8; j_call: TRBJ2-1; cdr3_aa: CASSRASGVAGASYNEQFF
v_call: TRBV15; j_call: TRBJ2-5; cdr3_aa: CATSRVMPAATQETQYF